This T cell receptor beta chain was recovered during a study of T cells after yellow fever vaccination. Study observations and caveats: It was a small share of clonotypes that appeared in both CD4 and CD8 compartments. After the booster, over 95% of CD4 and about 90% of CD8 primary-response clones were re-detected.

The CDR3 consists of 17 residues. The germline gives CDR1 LGHNA, CDR2 YSLEER. The junction had 13 bases not matched to a gene; V was cut back by 0 bases and J by 6 bases. Via MiXCR, TCRdb re-called the 5' RACE reads, giving one row per CDR3 protein. The table shows approximately 550,000 distinct CDR3 sequences, with roughly 14% occurring only once. For this clonotype: What it binds is unknown.

The material was PBMCs, obtained on the day of the yellow fever booster vaccination. This TCR derives from a man aged 30 to 39 who received the YFV17D yellow fever vaccine. This rearrangement joins TRBV4-3 to TRBJ2-7, with 8 positions matching TRBD2. This CDR3 is CASSQDSTSGRIGEQYF. In DNA, the CDR3 is TGCGCCAGCAGCCAAGACTCCACTAGCGGCAGAATCGGCGAGCAGTACTTC.